This T cell receptor beta chain stems from a study of blood T cell repertoires in COVID-19. This CDR3 spans 14 amino acids. V was cut by 0 bases and J by 5 bases, with 10 bases left in between. Germline-derived CDR1 and CDR2 are MNHEY and SMNVEV (reference sequence). Sequenced by immunoSEQ multiplex PCR; TCRdb stores in-frame clones only, minus some. The sample lists 55,000 to 75,000 clones, around 79% seen once, with less than 40% in the top ten. The V and J genes are TRBV27 and TRBJ2-5; D may be TRBD1 (6 bases). This clonotype originated in a woman in her 70s with acute or convalescent COVID-19. Material: peripheral blood. Here the CDR3 reads CASSLSTGLETQYF. The CDR3, as DNA: TGTGCCAGCAGTTTATCTACAGGGCTGGAGACCCAGTACTTC.